This TCR beta chain appears in the sequencing data of a study of T cell responses to AZD1222 COVID-19 vaccine. Broader study findings: Spike-wide coverage was observed for vaccine-associated CD4 TCRs, with dominant responses at 160-218 and 743-854.

The CDR3 extends over 15 amino acids. The germline V gene encodes CDR1 MDHEN and CDR2 SYDVKM. With 5 bases removed from V and 1 base from J, the gap between germline ends came to 15 bases. Generated by immunoSEQ multiplex PCR, the TCRdb table keeps only in-frame clones and is missing some. This sample carries 130,000 or so clones, about nine tenths of them seen once, and the ten largest clones take about a fifth. As regards this clone: No antigen is known for it.

This TCR came from an adult in good health. The starting material was peripheral blood, obtained on day 0 of AZD1222 vaccination. The gene calls are TRBV28 and TRBJ2-7, with D unresolved. The CDR3 nucleotides are TGTGCCAGCAGTCATGTTCGGGCTCAATCCTACGAGCAGTACTTC. This gives the protein CASSHVRAQSYEQYF.